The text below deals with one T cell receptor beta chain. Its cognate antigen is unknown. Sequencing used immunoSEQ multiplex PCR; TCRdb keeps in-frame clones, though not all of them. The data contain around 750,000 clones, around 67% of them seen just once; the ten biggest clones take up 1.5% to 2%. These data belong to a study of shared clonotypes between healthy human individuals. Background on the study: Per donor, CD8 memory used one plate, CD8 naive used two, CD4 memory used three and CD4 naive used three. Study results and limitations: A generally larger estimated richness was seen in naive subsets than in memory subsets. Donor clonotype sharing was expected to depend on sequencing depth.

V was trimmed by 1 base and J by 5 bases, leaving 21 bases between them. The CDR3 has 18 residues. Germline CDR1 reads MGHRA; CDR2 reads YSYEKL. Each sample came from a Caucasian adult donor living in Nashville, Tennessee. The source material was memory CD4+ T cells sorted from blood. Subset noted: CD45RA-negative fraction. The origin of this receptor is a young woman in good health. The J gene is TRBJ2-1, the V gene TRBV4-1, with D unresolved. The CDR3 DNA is TGCGCCAGCAGCCAAGTCTCGGGTATCTTTCCTATAAACAATGAGCAGTTCTTC. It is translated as CASSQVSGIFPINNEQFF.